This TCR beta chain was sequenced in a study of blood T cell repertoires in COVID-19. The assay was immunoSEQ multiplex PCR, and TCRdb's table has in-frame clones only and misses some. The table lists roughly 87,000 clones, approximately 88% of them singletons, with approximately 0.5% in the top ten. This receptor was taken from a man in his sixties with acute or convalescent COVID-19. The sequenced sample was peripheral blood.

CDR3: CASSEPSVLSYEQYF. CDR3 bases: TGTGCCAGCAGCGAGCCCTCGGTCCTCTCCTACGAGCAGTACTTC. This chain uses TRBV9 with TRBJ2-7; no clear D gene. With 3 bases removed from V and 0 bases from J, the gap between germline ends came to 13 bases. CDR3 length: 15 residues. Germline V gene sequence: CDR1 SGDLS, CDR2 YYNGEE.